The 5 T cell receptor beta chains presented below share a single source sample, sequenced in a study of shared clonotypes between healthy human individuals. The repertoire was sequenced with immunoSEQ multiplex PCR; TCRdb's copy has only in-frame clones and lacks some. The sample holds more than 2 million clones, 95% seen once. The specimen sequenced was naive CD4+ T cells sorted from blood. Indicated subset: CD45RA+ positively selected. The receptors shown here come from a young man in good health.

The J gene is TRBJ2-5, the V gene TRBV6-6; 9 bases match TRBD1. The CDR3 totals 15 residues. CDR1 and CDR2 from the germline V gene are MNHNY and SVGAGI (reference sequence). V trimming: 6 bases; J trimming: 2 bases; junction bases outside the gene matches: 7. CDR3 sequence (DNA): TGTGCCAGCAGCCGACAGGGGGTAGGGCAAGAGACCCAGTACTTC. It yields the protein CASSRQGVGQETQYF.

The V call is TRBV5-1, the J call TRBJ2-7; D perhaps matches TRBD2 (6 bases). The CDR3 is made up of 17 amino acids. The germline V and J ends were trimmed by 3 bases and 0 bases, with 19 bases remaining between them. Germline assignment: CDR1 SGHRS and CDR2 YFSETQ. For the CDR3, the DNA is TGCGCCAGCAGCTCCGGGACTTTAGCGGACCACTCCTACGAGCAGTACTTC. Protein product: CASSSGTLADHSYEQYF.

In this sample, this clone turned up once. The CDR3 bases are TGTGCCAGCAGTTACAGGGGACAGGGATGGGGGTACGAGCAGTACTTC. Translating gives CASSYRGQGWGYEQYF. This rearrangement joins TRBV6-5 to TRBJ2-7; 9 positions match TRBD1. Per the germline V gene, CDR1 is MNHEY and CDR2 is SVGAGI. The CDR3 contains 16 residues. The ends lost 2 bases at V and 4 bases at J; junction bases unmatched: 9.

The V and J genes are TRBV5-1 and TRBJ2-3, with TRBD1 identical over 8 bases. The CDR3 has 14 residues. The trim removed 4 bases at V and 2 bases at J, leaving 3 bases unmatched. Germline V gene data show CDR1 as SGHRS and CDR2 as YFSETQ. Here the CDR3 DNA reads TGCGCCAGCAGCCGGGACAGGCACACAGATACGCAGTATTTT. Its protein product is CASSRDRHTDTQYF.

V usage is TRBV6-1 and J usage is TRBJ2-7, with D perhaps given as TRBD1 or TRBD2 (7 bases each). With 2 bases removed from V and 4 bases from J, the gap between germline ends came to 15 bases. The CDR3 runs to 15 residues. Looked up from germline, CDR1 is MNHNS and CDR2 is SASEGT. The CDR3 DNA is TGTGCCAGCAGTGAACGCGGGGGACAGATATACGAGCAGTACTTC. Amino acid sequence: CASSERGGQIYEQYF.